This TCR beta chain was found in a study of OX40 agonist ivuxolimab in advanced cancers. Study-level findings and limits: There was clonal expansion of CD4+ and CD8+ blood T cells by week 6 at 0.1 to 3.0 mg/kg. Certain nonresponding patients likewise had low normalized T-cell clonal expansion.

Only in-frame clones appear in the TCRdb table, and some are missing; sequencing was by immunoSEQ multiplex PCR. The sample has about 68,000 clones; around 83% are singletons. Regarding this clone: Antigen: not known.

The input for sequencing was CD4+ or CD8+ T cells sorted from blood, taken in a trial of the OX40 agonist ivuxolimab. This TCR came from an adult with an advanced solid tumor such as melanoma, head and neck, liver or kidney cancer.

CDR3 nucleotides: TGTGCCAGCAGCCCCGTGGACAGTTCCTATGGCTACACCTTC. Translating gives CASSPVDSSYGYTF. This chain links TRBV14 with TRBJ1-2, with D perhaps matching TRBD1 (6 bases). The CDR3 is made up of 14 amino acids. Per the germline V gene, CDR1 is SGHDN and CDR2 is FVKESK. Trimming took 4 bases from V and 4 from J, leaving 13 bases between them.